The 17 T cell receptor beta chains presented below share a single source sample, sequenced in a study of shared clonotypes between healthy human individuals. Clones were read by immunoSEQ multiplex PCR, and TCRdb kept only the in-frame ones, dropping some. The sample lists about 2,200,000 clones, roughly 91% occurring once. Terminally differentiated effector memory CD45RA+ cells were excluded by CCR7 positive selection of CD45RO-negative cells. Specimen: naive CD8+ T cells from PBMCs. These receptors all come from a man aged 18 to 29 in good health. Some clones in this sample may be carry-over from other donors' samples.

A remark on this clone: The same CDR3 can be traced to other DNA sequences in this sample. This chain uses TRBV7-9 with TRBJ2-7; no reliable D call. This CDR3 is built from 13 residues. The V gene lost 2 bases and the J gene lost 2 bases, with 7 bases spanning the gap. Germline V lookup: CDR1 SEHNR, CDR2 FQNEAQ (reference sequence). CDR3 amino acids: CASSLPRTYEQYF. CDR3 nucleotide sequence: TGTGCCAGCAGCTTACCCAGGACCTACGAGCAGTACTTC.

The chain uses TRBV19 and TRBJ2-7; 9 bases are a match to TRBD1. The CDR3 spans 13 residues. The junction had 5 bases not matched to a gene; V was cut back by 5 bases and J by 6 bases. The germline CDR1 and CDR2 sequences are LNHDA and SQIVND (reference sequence). The CDR3 region is CASSDRGSLEQYF. The CDR3, as DNA: TGTGCCAGTAGTGACAGGGGGTCGCTCGAGCAGTACTTC.

The chain's CDR3 is CASSIVSLRNYNEQFF. Here the CDR3 DNA reads TGTGCCAGTAGTATAGTCTCCTTACGGAACTACAATGAGCAGTTCTTC. The chain combines TRBV19 with TRBJ2-1; no definite D call. Deletions cut 1 base from V and 3 bases from J, with 13 bases between. Germline lookup yields CDR1 LNHDA and CDR2 SQIVND (reference sequence). The length of the CDR3 is 16 residues.

The chain links TRBV7-9 to TRBJ2-1; 7 nucleotides match TRBD2. Per germline, CDR1 SEHNR and CDR2 FQNEAQ (reference sequence). The CDR3 length is 14 residues. Trimming cost V 2 bases and J 3 bases; bases outside gene matches: 1. This CDR3 reads CASSLREDYNEQFF. CDR3 in DNA: TGTGCCAGCAGCTTACGGGAGGACTACAATGAGCAGTTCTTC.

This chain links TRBV28 with TRBJ1-5; D gene uncertain. Trimming removed 6 bases at V and 11 bases at J, with 14 bases between. The CDR3 loop spans 12 amino acids. Germline loops: CDR1 MDHEN, CDR2 SYDVKM. The CDR3 protein is CASSDMKRSQHF. CDR3 in DNA: TGTGCCAGCAGCGATATGAAAAGATCCCAGCATTTT.

V is TRBV5-1 and J is TRBJ1-3; 9 bases align to TRBD1. The CDR3 loop spans 15 amino acids. The trim removed 3 bases at V and 2 bases at J, leaving 3 bases unmatched. Per germline, CDR1 SGHRS and CDR2 YFSETQ. DNA of the CDR3: TGCGCCAGCAGCTCCGGACAGGGGACTGGAAACACCATATATTTT. This encodes CASSSGQGTGNTIYF.

This sequence joins TRBV6-1 and TRBJ2-1; a weak D match, TRBD2 (5 bases). Trimming cost V 2 bases and J 0 bases, with 11 bases left between them. The CDR3 is 16 amino acids. From germline, CDR1 is MNHNS and CDR2 SASEGT. The CDR3 spells CASSEWRRSSYNEQFF. The CDR3, as DNA: TGTGCCAGCAGTGAATGGAGGCGGAGCTCCTACAATGAGCAGTTCTTC.

This sequence joins TRBV30 and TRBJ2-2, with D maybe TRBD2 (5 bases). The CDR3 runs to 16 residues. CDR1 and CDR2 from the germline V gene are GTSNPN and SVGIG (reference sequence). V lost 0 bases and J lost 6, with 17 bases in between. For the CDR3, the DNA is TGTGCCTGGAGTGTGGTTTTGAGGGCCCGGTCCGGGGAGCTGTTTTTT. It is translated as CAWSVVLRARSGELFF.

The V gene is TRBV19, the J gene TRBJ2-3; TRBD2 matches at 7 bases. Germline CDR1 LNHDA, CDR2 SQIVND (reference sequence). This CDR3 spans 16 amino acids. J was trimmed by 1 base and V by 6 bases; bases with no gene match: 10. Here the CDR3 reads CASRLLAYGGTDTQYF. The CDR3 coding sequence is TGTGCCAGTAGGTTACTAGCGTACGGAGGCACAGATACGCAGTATTTT.

The chain links TRBV6-1 to TRBJ1-4; TRBD1 matches 7 bases. The trim removed 8 bases at V and 7 bases at J, leaving 10 bases unmatched. The CDR3 contains 14 residues. Germline loops: CDR1 MNHNS, CDR2 SASEGT. This CDR3 is CASLQDRMGEKLFF. The CDR3 DNA reads TGTGCCAGCTTACAGGACAGGATGGGTGAAAAACTGTTTTTT.

The rearrangement uses TRBV27 and TRBJ2-7; TRBD1 might be the D (5 bases). Germline V CDR1 and CDR2: MNHEY, SMNVEV (reference sequence). V lost 5 bases and J 3 bases, leaving 11 bases between the germline ends. The CDR3 spans 13 residues. As DNA, the CDR3 is TGTGCCAGCAGTGGGGCCAGCCACTACGAGCAGTACTTC. This encodes CASSGASHYEQYF.

The table lists this clone with a count of one. V usage is TRBV30 and J usage is TRBJ2-1; 13 bases match TRBD2. From germline, CDR1 is GTSNPN and CDR2 SVGIG (reference sequence). V lost 0 bases to trimming and J lost 8 bases; unmatched junction nucleotides: 7. This CDR3 is 16 amino acids long. The CDR3 DNA reads TGTGCCTGGAGTGTACGGGGGACTAGCGGGATCGATGAGCAGTTCTTC. This translates into CAWSVRGTSGIDEQFF.

This chain connects TRBV6-1 to TRBJ1-1; D is uncertain. The CDR3 contains 14 residues. V was pared by 6 bases and J by 3 bases, with 14 bases between. Looked up from germline, CDR1 is MNHNS and CDR2 is SASEGT. As DNA, the CDR3 is TGTGCCAGCAGAACCTGGGCGGCGGACACTGAAGCTTTCTTT. Its translation: CASRTWAADTEAFF.

Here the CDR3 DNA reads TGTGCCAGCAGTCGGGACTCCTCCACAGATACGCAGTATTTT. It codes for CASSRDSSTDTQYF. The V gene is TRBV6-6, the J gene TRBJ2-3; TRBD2 is a possible D gene (6 bases). Germline values: CDR1 MNHNY, CDR2 SVGAGI (reference sequence). Between the trimmed V and J ends, which lost 5 bases and 2 bases, there was a span of 11 bases. The length of the CDR3 is 14 residues.

The V call is TRBV13, the J call TRBJ2-7; D is ambiguous. CDR3 length: 17 amino acids. With 4 bases removed from V and 0 bases from J, the gap between germline ends came to 19 bases. CDR1 and CDR2 from the germline V gene are PRHDT and FYEKMQ (reference sequence). The CDR3 loop reads CASSSVLSDPSSYEQYF. The CDR3 DNA reads TGTGCCAGCAGCTCAGTACTCTCCGACCCCAGCTCCTACGAGCAGTACTTC.

A word on this clone: Other DNA sequences of this sample code for an identical CDR3. This chain connects TRBV6-5 to TRBJ1-1; unclear D gene. Trimming took off 4 bases at V and 2 bases at J, with 5 bases between the two ends. Germline V lookup: CDR1 MNHEY, CDR2 SVGAGI. The CDR3 extends over 12 amino acids. Here the CDR3 reads CASSSRNTEAFF. CDR3 bases: TGTGCCAGCAGTTCGCGTAACACTGAAGCTTTCTTT.

The rearrangement links TRBV2 to TRBJ2-4, with D tentatively TRBD2 (5 bases). Germline-derived CDR1 and CDR2 are SNHLY and FYNNEI. V was pared by 8 bases and J by 6 bases, with 11 bases between. CDR3 length: 12 amino acids. In nucleotides, the CDR3 is TGTGCCAGCGAGAGGGAAAGAAACATTCAGTACTTC. It translates to CASERERNIQYF.